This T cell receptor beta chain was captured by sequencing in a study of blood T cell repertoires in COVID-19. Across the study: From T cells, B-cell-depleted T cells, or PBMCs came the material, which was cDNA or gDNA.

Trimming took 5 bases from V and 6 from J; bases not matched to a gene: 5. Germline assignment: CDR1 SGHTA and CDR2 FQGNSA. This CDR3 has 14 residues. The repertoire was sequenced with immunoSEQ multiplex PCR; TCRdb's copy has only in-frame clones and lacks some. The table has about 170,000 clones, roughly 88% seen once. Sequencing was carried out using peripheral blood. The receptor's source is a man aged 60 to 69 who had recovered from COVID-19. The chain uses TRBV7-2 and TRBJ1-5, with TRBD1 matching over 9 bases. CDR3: CASSLMTGGQPQHF. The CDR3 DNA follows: TGTGCCAGCAGCCTAATGACAGGGGGTCAGCCCCAGCATTTT. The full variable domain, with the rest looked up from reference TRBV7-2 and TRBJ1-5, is GAGVSQSPSNKVTEKGKDVELRCDPISGHTALYWYRQSLGQGLEFLIYFQGNSAPDKSGLPSDRFSAERTGGSVSTLTIQRTQQEDSAVYLCASSLMTGGQPQHFGDGTRLSIL.